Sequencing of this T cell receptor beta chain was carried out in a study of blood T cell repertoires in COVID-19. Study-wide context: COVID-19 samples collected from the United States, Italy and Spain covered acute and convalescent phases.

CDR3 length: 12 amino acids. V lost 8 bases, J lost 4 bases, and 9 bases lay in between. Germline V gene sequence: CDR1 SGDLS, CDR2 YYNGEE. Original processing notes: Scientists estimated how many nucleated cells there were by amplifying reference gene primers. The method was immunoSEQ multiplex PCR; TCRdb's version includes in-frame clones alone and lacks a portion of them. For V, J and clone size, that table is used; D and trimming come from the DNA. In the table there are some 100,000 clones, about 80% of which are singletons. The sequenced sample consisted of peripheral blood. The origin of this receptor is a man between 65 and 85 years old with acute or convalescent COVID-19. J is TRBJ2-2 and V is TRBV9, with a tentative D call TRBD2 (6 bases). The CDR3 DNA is TGTGCCAGGGAGGGGTTCACCGGGGAGCTGTTTTTT. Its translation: CAREGFTGELFF.